The entry below describes one T cell receptor (beta chain). Its target antigen remains unknown. This specimen comes from a study of monozygotic twins with inflammatory bowel disease (dated by TCRdb to between 2017 and 2020). Regarding the research as a whole: The complete study included approximately 28 monozygotic twin pairs: 19 IBD-discordant Danish pairs and nine German pairs, of which four were IBD-concordant and five were IBD-discordant. Disease-associated traits were sought mainly through comparisons between IBD patients and their genetically identical healthy co-twins within discordant pairs. Each individual had, on average, about 151 000 unique TCRalpha sequences and 181 000 unique TCRbeta sequences available for analysis.

Study-wide conclusions, independent of this receptor: Concordant and discordant twins showed no difference in repertoire similarity, possibly because of limited statistical power. Different T cell subtypes could not be distinguished in the analysis. The results gave no support for a single strong signal or clonotype linked to IBD. Because patients were on differing immunosuppressive treatments, the repertoires may have picked up extra background noise and inter-individual variability. Compared with healthy twins, IBD patients had fewer clonotypes in common with other individuals, a difference most pronounced in patients showing signs of disease activity. IBD patients had lower TCRbeta repertoire diversity, measured by the inverse Simpson index, than their healthy co-twins.

The CDR3, cysteine through phenylalanine, is 14 amino acids long. A DNA sequence was not provided. CDR1 SGDLS and CDR2 YYNGEE are derived from the germline V gene. From each donor, a roughly 2.5 ml peripheral blood sample was collected into PAXgene tubes and stored at -80 degrees C. Total RNA was isolated from whole blood with the PAXgene blood miRNA kit on an automated QIAcube, without T cell sorting. Peripheral blood from monozygotic twin pairs, either concordant or discordant for inflammatory bowel disease, underwent deep TCRalpha and TCRbeta repertoire profiling that used unique molecular barcoding. Smoking habits were recorded for all twin pairs, with individuals classified as current, former or never smokers. To prepare the library, 5' RACE was applied. Preparation of each TCR library used approximately 3.5 ug of total RNA. For each sample, cDNA synthesis with SMARTScribe reverse transcriptase was split into eight separate reactions. Unique molecular identifiers containing a 6-nucleotide sample barcode were introduced through template switching during cDNA synthesis. TCRalpha and TCRbeta cDNA was amplified by two nested PCRs of 16 and 9 cycles, with bead purification after each PCR. Before amplification, the cDNA was treated with uracil DNA-glycosylase and purified using the QIAquick PCR purification kit. In the second PCR, Illumina TruSeq-compatible adapters and sample-specific barcodes were added. TapeStation and Qubit were used to check library quality and concentration, and roughly 5.5 ng of each library was pooled. Pooled libraries were sequenced on an Illumina HiSeq2500 single-index Rapid Run with 2 x 100 bp reads and custom sequencing primers. Processing in the source paper ran as follows. MiGEC version 1.2.6 was used for UMI-based consensus assembly, which corrected PCR and sequencing errors. MiXCR version 2.1.1 handled V(D)J alignment, clonotype assembly and CDR3 extraction. Normalisation of gene usage, clonotype sharing and MAIT/NKT TCR abundance was achieved by analysing the top 1000, 10 000 and 20 000 clonotypes per sample. After downsampling to 27 000 UMIs, diversity was calculated as the inverse Simpson index using the vegan R package. Paired Mann-Whitney U tests were applied to discordant twin pairs, and Benjamini-Hochberg correction was used for multiple testing. The reads underwent TCRdb reprocessing, giving one record for each CDR3 protein sequence and no DNA. The V and J calls and clone size come from TCRdb's table, not from the authors' own analysis. The table held for this sample gives about 160,000 distinct CDR3 sequences. Of the sample, 2.5% to 3% falls within the top ten clones.

The sequence was obtained from a human donor with ulcerative colitis or Crohn's disease, or a healthy co-twin of an affected twin (not recorded which). The sequenced sample consisted of blood. The sequence links TRBV9 to TRBJ2-1; as DNA is missing, the TRBD2 call by TCRdb cannot be tested. The CDR3 here reads CASSPGDSRGEQFF.